This is a list of T cell receptor beta chains from one sample in a study of T cell responses to AZD1222 COVID-19 vaccine. The data were produced by immunoSEQ multiplex PCR, yet TCRdb's version contains in-frame clones alone and is incomplete. The sample yields 110,000 to 150,000 clones, over 80% seen once. Sample: peripheral blood, taken 28 days after the second AZD1222 dose. These receptors were taken from an adult who received the AZD1222 COVID-19 vaccine. The CDR3 runs from the conserved cysteine through the conserved F or W. The order of the fields is D gene, clone size, J gene, CDR3 length, V gene, CDR3 DNA, CDR3 protein. A D gene is named only where the DNA matches it firmly. Not every row has a clone size; where given, it reads once, few, many or a size class.

-	-	TRBJ1-1	15	TRBV10-3	TGTGCCATCAGTGAGGGGCCGGAAAAGAACACTGAAGCTTTCTTT	CAISEGPEKNTEAFF
-	-	TRBJ1-2	15	TRBV29-1	TGCAGCCCTGGGAGGGTCCAGGACCTGGGCTATGGCTACACCTTC	CSPGRVQDLGYGYTF
-	-	TRBJ1-3	19	TRBV23-1	TGCGCCAGCAGTCAATCGCGGACACCATGGACGGTCTCTGGAAACACCATATATTTT	CASSQSRTPWTVSGNTIYF
TRBD1	-	TRBJ1-5	15	TRBV5-1	TGCGCCAGCAGCTTGACAGGGGGCGCAGAACAGCCCCAGCATTTT	CASSLTGGAEQPQHF
TRBD2	-	TRBJ2-1	15	TRBV5-1	TGCGCCAGCAGCTCCGGACTAGCGGGAAACCATGAGCAGTTCTTC	CASSSGLAGNHEQFF
-	-	TRBJ2-3	15	TRBV7-2	TGTGCCAGTGCCACAGGGCCCAAGGGGACAGATACGCAGTATTTT	CASATGPKGTDTQYF
TRBD2	once	TRBJ2-1	18	TRBV3-1/TRBV3-2	TGTGCCAGCAGCCAAGATCGATTAAGTACTAGCGGGAGGGGTGAGCAGTTCTTC	CASSQDRLSTSGRGEQFF
-	-	TRBJ2-1	16	TRBV4-1	TGCGCCAGCAGCCAAGGAAGGGTGACAGTATACAATGAGCAGTTCTTC	CASSQGRVTVYNEQFF
-	-	TRBJ2-7	15	TRBV11-2	TGTGCCAGCAGCTTAGCTTTGGACTTCTCCTACGAGCAGTACTTC	CASSLALDFSYEQYF
TRBD1	few	TRBJ1-5	15	TRBV28	TGTGCCAGCAGTTCGGGACAGGGGTTGCGTCAGCCCCAGCATTTT	CASSSGQGLRQPQHF
-	-	TRBJ1-6	15	TRBV6-5	TGTGCCAGCTGCAGAACTACAGGGATAGGCTCACCCCTCCACTTT	CASCRTTGIGSPLHF
TRBD1	-	TRBJ1-5	18	TRBV7-9	TGTGCCAGCAGCTTATTCGGAGGGGGCGCGGATAGCAATCAGCCCCAGCATTTT	CASSLFGGGADSNQPQHF
-	-	TRBJ1-2	12	TRBV5-1	TGCGCCAGCAGCTTGGGGGGTTATGGCTACACCTTC	CASSLGGYGYTF
-	-	TRBJ2-2	15	TRBV9	TGTGCCAGCAAGAGTTCTATGTCCGACACCGGGGAGCTGTTTTTT	CASKSSMSDTGELFF
TRBD1	-	TRBJ2-7	12	TRBV28	TGTGCCAGCAGTTTATTGGGACAGGGGTCTTTCTTC	CASSLLGQGSFF
TRBD1	-	TRBJ1-5	15	TRBV5-1	TGCGCCAGCAGCTTAGGACAGGGGAGCAATCAGCCCCAGCATTTT	CASSLGQGSNQPQHF
-	-	TRBJ1-5	15	TRBV7-9	TGTGCCAGCAGCTTGGGGGGGAGAGGCAATCAGCCCCAGCATTTT	CASSLGGRGNQPQHF
-	-	TRBJ2-3	15	TRBV19	TGTGCCAGTAGTATGAGACCACGCACGGCCGATACGCAGTATTTT	CASSMRPRTADTQYF
-	-	TRBJ1-5	14	TRBV19	TGTGCCAGTAGGCACAACCATGGCAATCAGCCCCAGCATTTT	CASRHNHGNQPQHF
TRBD2	-	TRBJ2-1	15	TRBV5-1	TGCGCCAGCAGCTTGGTAGCGGGACCGGACAATGAGCAGTTCTTC	CASSLVAGPDNEQFF
-	-	TRBJ1-2	13	TRBV7-8	TGTGCCAGCAGCTTGTCACAGAACTATGGCTACACCTTC	CASSLSQNYGYTF
-	-	TRBJ1-1	15	TRBV18	TGTGCCAGCTCACAAAGGTCAGATTCGAACACTGAAGCTTTCTTT	CASSQRSDSNTEAFF
TRBD1	-	TRBJ2-7	15	TRBV28	TGTGCCAGCAGTCCCGGGACAGGGGGCTTTTACGAGCAGTACTTC	CASSPGTGGFYEQYF
TRBD1	once	TRBJ1-5	15	TRBV6-6	TGTGCCAGCAGTGACAGGGGAAGGGGCAATCAGCCCCAGCATTTT	CASSDRGRGNQPQHF
TRBD1	-	TRBJ1-1	11	TRBV20-1	TGCAGTGCTCAAGACAGGGGGAAAGCTTTCTTT	CSAQDRGKAFF
-	-	TRBJ1-1	12	TRBV28	TGTGCCAGCACCAACTTGAACACTGAAGCTTTCTTT	CASTNLNTEAFF
-	-	TRBJ1-5	16	TRBV19	TGTGCCAGTAGGGGGGGGGACGGAAGCTACAATCAGCCCCAGCATTTT	CASRGGDGSYNQPQHF
-	once	TRBJ2-2	13	TRBV2	TGTGCCAGCAGTGAAGGGCCGATCGGGGAGCTGTTTTTT	CASSEGPIGELFF
-	-	TRBJ1-5	14	TRBV3-1/TRBV3-2	TGTGCCAGCAGCCAAGAAAGTCAGGGACCTCCCCAGCATTTT	CASSQESQGPPQHF
-	few	TRBJ1-3	14	TRBV5-1	TGCGCCAGCAGCTTGGAATCCACTGATTACCGGCGATATTTT	CASSLESTDYRRYF
TRBD2	-	TRBJ2-7	15	TRBV7-2	TGTGCCAGCACCTTACCGGGACTACGTCAGGGCGAGCAGTACTTC	CASTLPGLRQGEQYF
-	-	TRBJ1-1	15	TRBV5-4	TGTGCCAGCAGCTTGGGGGGCGGACCGAACACTGAAGCTTTCTTT	CASSLGGGPNTEAFF
-	-	TRBJ2-3	12	TRBV18	TGTGCCAGCTCACCAAGCACAGATACGCAGTATTTT	CASSPSTDTQYF
-	-	TRBJ2-7	14	TRBV27	TGTGCCAGCGGTACTACCGGGGGCTCCTACGAGCAGTACTTC	CASGTTGGSYEQYF
TRBD1	-	TRBJ1-2	15	TRBV6-5	TGTGCCAGCAGCCCCCTGCCGACAGGGAACTATGGCTACACCTTC	CASSPLPTGNYGYTF
-	-	TRBJ1-5	14	TRBV28	TGTGCCAGCAGGCCGACAGGAGAATATCAGCCCCAGCATTTT	CASRPTGEYQPQHF
-	-	TRBJ2-7	12	TRBV5-4	TGTGCCAGCAGCTTGAGGAGCGGGGAGCAGTACTTC	CASSLRSGEQYF
-	-	TRBJ1-2	13	TRBV19	TGTGCCAGTAGTATGGTTTCACTCTATGGCTACACCTTC	CASSMVSLYGYTF
-	-	TRBJ2-7	15	TRBV18	TGTGCCAGCTCTCCTAGGGGGACGGGTTACTACGAGCAGTACTTC	CASSPRGTGYYEQYF
TRBD2	-	TRBJ2-3	15	TRBV7-9	TGTGCCAGCAGCTTATCCCTAGCGGGTACAGATACGCAGTATTTT	CASSLSLAGTDTQYF
-	once	TRBJ1-5	16	TRBV5-6	TGTGCCAGCAGCTTACGGGGTCCCCAGGGTGGTCAGCCCCAGCATTTT	CASSLRGPQGGQPQHF
-	-	TRBJ2-7	13	TRBV7-2	TGTGCCAGCAGCCGAATGGAGAGGGGCGAGCAGTACTTC	CASSRMERGEQYF
-	-	TRBJ2-3	14	TRBV28	TGTGCCACCTACGGGACGGCGTCAGGATATACGCAGTATTTT	CATYGTASGYTQYF
-	-	TRBJ1-4	15	TRBV7-9	TGTGCCAGCAGCCAGGGACGGGAACGTAATGAAAAACTGTTTTTT	CASSQGRERNEKLFF
-	-	TRBJ2-7	15	TRBV28	TGTGCCAGCAGTTCCTGGGCCCCTGCGGCCTACGAGCAGTACTTC	CASSSWAPAAYEQYF
-	-	TRBJ2-1	13	TRBV18	TGTGCCAGCGCCTCCGCAGGATACAATGAGCAGTTCTTC	CASASAGYNEQFF
-	once	TRBJ1-2	15	TRBV6-5	TGTGCCAACACCCCCCAGGCGGGGGCCGACTATGGCTACACCTTC	CANTPQAGADYGYTF